Each of the 18 T cell receptor beta chains below was sequenced from the same sample in a study of cytomegalovirus exposure and HLA in healthy donors. Amplification used 60 Vbeta primers and 13 Jbeta primers. Some clones are missing from TCRdb's copy, which holds only in-frame ones; the method was immunoSEQ multiplex PCR. The sample holds about 220,000 clones; roughly 82% are singletons and the top ten take 5.4%. The sample consisted of PBMCs. The receptors here all came from a woman in her thirties or forties in good health and CMV-seropositive.

The chain joins TRBV19 to TRBJ1-1; 7 bases line up with TRBD1. The CDR3 is made up of 14 amino acids. The germline V gene encodes CDR1 LNHDA and CDR2 SQIVND (reference sequence). Trimming removed 7 bases from V and 0 bases from J; junction bases left unmatched: 5. The CDR3 loop is CASTPGQMNTEAFF. CDR3 coding DNA: TGTGCCAGTACCCCGGGACAGATGAACACTGAAGCTTTCTTT.

The gene calls are TRBV4-2 and TRBJ2-7; a weak D match, TRBD2 (5 bases). CDR3 length: 16 residues. The ends were cut back, 4 bases at V and 5 bases at J, with 21 bases in the middle. CDR1 and CDR2 (germline): LGHNA, YNFKEQ. The CDR3 DNA follows: TGTGCCAGCAGCCGTTTATGGACTCTCTCTCGGAACGAGCAGTACTTC. It codes for CASSRLWTLSRNEQYF.

This clone was recorded once. The chain links TRBV29-1 to TRBJ2-7, with 9 nucleotides matching TRBD2. The CDR3 runs to 13 residues. The germline CDR1 and CDR2 sequences are SQVTM and ANQGSEA. Trimming removed 4 bases from V and 3 bases from J; junction bases left unmatched: 4. The CDR3 DNA sequence: TGCAGCGTTGCGGGGACTAGCAGCTACGAGCAGTACTTC. This encodes CSVAGTSSYEQYF.

The genes are TRBV5-1 and TRBJ2-7; D might be TRBD1 (5 bases). Per germline, CDR1 SGHRS and CDR2 YFSETQ. V was shortened by 2 bases and J by 1 base, with 10 bases between the two germline ends. The CDR3 sequence is 14 residues long. Written as DNA, the CDR3 is TGCGCCAGCAGCTTTGACTCAGGGTCCTACGAGCAGTACTTC. It encodes CASSFDSGSYEQYF. Full variable domain (missing parts from reference TRBV5-1 and TRBJ2-7): KAGVTQTPRYLIKTRGQQVTLSCSPISGHRSVSWYQQTPGQGLQFLFEYFSETQRNKGNFPGRFSGRQFSNSRSEMNVSTLELGDSALYLCASSFDSGSYEQYFGPGTRLTVT.

The chain has TRBV5-6 and TRBJ2-5; D gene unclear. The end of the DNA fits TRBJ2-7 better, so the J call may be wrong. The germline CDR1 and CDR2 sequences are SGHDT and YYEEEE. The CDR3 has 16 amino acids. CDR3 sequence reads: CASSLVQARPSYEQYF. The CDR3 region has the DNA TGTGCCAGCAGCTTGGTCCAGGCCCGTCCCTCCTACGAGCAGTACTTC.

This clone occurred once. The gene calls are TRBV6-5 and TRBJ1-2; 7 bases map to TRBD1. The junction had 11 bases not matched to a gene; V was cut back by 6 bases and J by 7 bases. The CDR3 loop spans 14 amino acids. Germline CDR1 is MNHEY and CDR2 is SVGAGI. The CDR3 region is CASSPRQGSGGYTF. DNA of the CDR3: TGTGCCAGCAGCCCCCGACAGGGATCCGGTGGCTACACCTTC.

The chain links TRBV4-1 to TRBJ1-4; D gene unclear. The CDR3 runs 13 residues. Trimming removed 4 bases at V and 8 bases at J, with 11 bases between. Germline V CDR1 and CDR2: MGHRA, YSYEKL. CDR3 loop: CASSLTRREKLFF. The CDR3 DNA reads TGCGCCAGCAGCCTCACACGGCGGGAAAAACTGTTTTTT.

Here the CDR3 DNA reads TGCAGCGTTGGCGGGTTCTATGGCTACACCTTC. As protein: CSVGGFYGYTF. This sequence joins TRBV29-1 and TRBJ1-2; no reliable D call. Trimming shortened V by 4 bases and J by 4 bases, and 7 bases separated the two germline ends. This CDR3 is 11 amino acids long. CDR1 and CDR2 from the germline V gene are SQVTM and ANQGSEA.

The J gene is TRBJ2-3, the V gene TRBV2; 11 bases align to TRBD2. With V trimmed by 6 bases and J by 5 bases, 4 bases remained unmatched. CDR3 length: 14 residues. Germline V gene lookup returns CDR1 SNHLY and CDR2 FYNNEI. The CDR3 here is CASRVAGGQDTQYF. CDR3 DNA sequence: TGTGCCAGCAGGGTAGCGGGGGGGCAAGATACGCAGTATTTT.

The chain employs TRBV27 and TRBJ2-3; tentatively, D is TRBD2 (6 bases). CDR3 size: 17 residues. Germline V gene sequence: CDR1 MNHEY, CDR2 SMNVEV (reference sequence). Between the trimmed V and J ends, which lost 8 bases and 2 bases, there was a span of 23 bases. The CDR3 reads CASADLHGEVLTDTQYF. Here the CDR3 DNA reads TGTGCCAGCGCAGACCTTCACGGGGAGGTCCTCACAGATACGCAGTATTTT.

Comments on this clone: The junction differs from germline at one of its ends, possibly a read error. The chain employs TRBV5-5 and TRBJ1-4, with D uncertain. The CDR3 runs to 13 residues. Germline lookup yields CDR1 SGHKS and CDR2 YYEKEE (reference sequence). CDR3 nucleotide sequence: TGTGCCAGCAGCTCGCCCGAACAGACGGCTCTAACCTTT. It translates to CASSSPEQTALTF.

This chain's CDR3 is CASSTRQGNTIYF. CDR3 coding DNA: TGTGCCAGTAGTACCCGACAGGGTAACACCATATATTTT. The chain joins TRBV19 to TRBJ1-3, with 7 positions matching TRBD1. From germline, CDR1 is LNHDA and CDR2 SQIVND (reference sequence). CDR3 size: 13 residues. The V and J ends lost 4 bases and 7 bases, in that order; junction bases with no gene match: 4. The full variable domain, with the rest looked up from reference TRBV19 and TRBJ1-3, is DGGITQSPKYLFRKEGQNVTLSCEQNLNHDAMYWYRQDPGQGLRLIYYSQIVNDFQKGDIAEGYSVSREKKESFPLTVTSAQKNPTAFYLCASSTRQGNTIYFGEGSWLTVV.

The V gene is TRBV4-2, the J gene TRBJ1-6; D gene ambiguous. CDR3 length equals 13 residues. Germline V lookup: CDR1 LGHNA, CDR2 YNFKEQ. V lost 0 bases and J 12 bases, leaving 9 bases between the germline ends. CDR3 nucleotides: TGTGCCAGCAGCCAAGAGGCCCCGGGACCCCTCCACTTT. Translated: CASSQEAPGPLHF.

This clone was observed a single time. The chain couples TRBV21-1 to TRBJ1-5; the table's D call TRBD1 went unverified against the DNA. TRBV21-1 is flagged as a pseudogene. The CDR3 has 19 residues. The CDR3: CASSKSTGTGGREDQPQHF. CDR3 bases: TGTGCCAGCAGCAAATCTACCGGGACAGGGGGCCGAGAGGATCAGCCCCAGCATTTT.

The V call is TRBV19, the J call TRBJ1-1; no reliable D call. Trimming removed 6 bases from V and 3 bases from J, with 11 bases in between. The CDR3 spans 13 residues. Germline assignment: CDR1 LNHDA and CDR2 SQIVND (reference sequence). This CDR3 is CASSEAFHTEAFF. CDR3 nucleotide sequence: TGTGCCAGTAGCGAGGCTTTCCACACTGAAGCTTTCTTT. Looking up the rest from reference TRBV19 and TRBJ1-1 gives the full variable domain: DGGITQSPKYLFRKEGQNVTLSCEQNLNHDAMYWYRQDPGQGLRLIYYSQIVNDFQKGDIAEGYSVSREKKESFPLTVTSAQKNPTAFYLCASSEAFHTEAFFGQGTRLTVV.

This chain joins TRBV2 and TRBJ2-3; D possibly corresponds to TRBD1 (5 bases). Germline V gives CDR1 SNHLY, CDR2 FYNNEI. Trimming stripped 5 bases from V and 1 base from J, with 13 bases between. The CDR3 totals 15 residues. CDR3 DNA: TGTGCCAGCAGTTTCAGGGCCGGCGGCACAGATACGCAGTATTTT. Amino acids: CASSFRAGGTDTQYF.

V gene TRBV11-2 combines with J gene TRBJ2-7, with TRBD1 identical over 9 bases. The CDR3 consists of 16 residues. Looked up from germline, CDR1 is SGHAT and CDR2 is FQNNGV. With 1 base clipped from V and 5 bases from J, the junction kept 9 bases outside the gene matches. The DNA for the CDR3 is TGTGCCAGCAGCTTAGCCCCCGGGACAGGGACCCACGAGCAGTACTTC. It codes for CASSLAPGTGTHEQYF.

This chain links TRBV19 with TRBJ1-2; 7 bases fit TRBD1. Germline loops: CDR1 LNHDA, CDR2 SQIVND (reference sequence). The J segment lost 4 bases and the V segment lost 6 bases, leaving 11 bases of the junction unmatched. The CDR3 extends over 15 amino acids. The chain's CDR3 is CASSDESTGFYGYTF. CDR3 sequence (DNA): TGTGCCAGTAGCGACGAATCGACAGGGTTCTATGGCTACACCTTC.